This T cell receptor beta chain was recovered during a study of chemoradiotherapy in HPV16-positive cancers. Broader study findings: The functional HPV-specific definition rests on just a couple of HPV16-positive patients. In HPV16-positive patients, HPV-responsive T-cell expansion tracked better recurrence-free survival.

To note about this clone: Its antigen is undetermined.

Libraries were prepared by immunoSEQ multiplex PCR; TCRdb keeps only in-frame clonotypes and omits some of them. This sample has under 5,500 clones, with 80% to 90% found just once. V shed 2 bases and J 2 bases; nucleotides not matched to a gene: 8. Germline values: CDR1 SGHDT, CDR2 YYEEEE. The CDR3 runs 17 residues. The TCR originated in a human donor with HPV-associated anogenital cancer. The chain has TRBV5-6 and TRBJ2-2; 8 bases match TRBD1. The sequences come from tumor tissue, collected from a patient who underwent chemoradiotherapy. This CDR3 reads CASSFLTGQGNTGELFF. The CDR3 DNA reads TGTGCCAGCAGCTTTCTCACCGGACAGGGAAACACCGGGGAGCTGTTTTTT.